This entry concerns a single TCR beta chain. This entry is derived from a study of blood T cell repertoires in COVID-19. Overall study: Sites across the United States, Italy and Spain contributed samples from acute and convalescent COVID-19. In each case, the material was cDNA or gDNA derived from T cells, B-cell-depleted T cells, or PBMCs.

V lost 8 bases to trimming and J lost 4 bases; unmatched junction nucleotides: 8. Germline V gene lookup returns CDR1 SGHRS and CDR2 YFSETQ. This CDR3 is built from 15 residues. TCRdb's table, derived via immunoSEQ multiplex PCR, lists solely in-frame clones and lacks some. The sample contains fewer than 350,000 clones, 86% of which appear only once. The sequence derives from a man aged 35-49 years with active or convalescent COVID-19. Sample: peripheral blood. This chain links TRBV5-1 with TRBJ2-5; 13 nucleotides agree with TRBD2. This CDR3 is CASQTGTSGVETQYF. For the CDR3, the DNA is TGCGCCAGTCAGACCGGGACTAGCGGGGTAGAGACCCAGTACTTC.